This entry is about one T cell receptor beta chain. The antigen this receptor binds is unknown. Base qualities are missing; no much larger clone stands one base away. TCRbeta CDR3 regions were amplified from genomic DNA by means of the immunoSEQ Assay, a bias-controlled multiplex PCR. Per the source publication's procedure: The number of nucleated cells in each sample was estimated from the amplification of reference gene primers within the assay. To quantify the absolute abundance of each unique TCRbeta CDR3 rearrangement, sequence reads were collapsed and filtered. For each sample, productive Simpson clonality was calculated by taking the square root of Simpson's diversity index across productive rearrangements. TCRdb retrieved this table from immuneACCESS and kept in-frame rearrangements only. Not all clones are present; in checked studies, unresolved V genes account for under half, and no reason is known for the remainder. From that table come the V and J calls and clone size; the DNA was used to work out D and trimming. This sample lists approximately 97,000 clones; 70% to 90% were detected once. Approximately 18% of the sample lies in the top ten.

This entry is derived from a study of blood T cell repertoires in COVID-19 (dated by TCRdb to about 2020). About the full investigation: Collaborator samples came from the United States, Italy and Spain and covered acute and convalescent phases of COVID-19. Nearly every sample came with metadata listing a de-identified subject ID, COVID-19 status, age in years and sex. The samples were drawn from two sources: the first 160 participants of the ongoing ImmuneRACE study, and 1,000 to 1,500 subjects contributed by 6 global collaborators. Subjects who had been exposed to COVID-19, were actively infected with it, or had recovered from it provided the deeply sampled blood TCRbeta repertoires that made up the dataset. The repertoires were released in a freely available public database intended as a resource for research on the immune response to SARS-CoV-2. Where available, HLA class I and class II types were obtained from metadata supplied by the sample provider rather than from assay-based typing. The material from the prospective study consisted of cDNA or gDNA derived from T cells, B-cell-depleted T cells, or PBMCs.

Study-level results and caveats: Clinical and demographic metadata were provided uncurated, with the amount varying by source and participant.

Each collaborating institution followed its own protocols to collect whole blood in K2EDTA tubes. For TCRbeta analysis, collaborators shipped samples in one of three forms: frozen whole blood, isolated PBMCs, or DNA extracted from either of those sample types. The germline V and J ends show losses of 3 bases and 6 bases respectively, and no gene match explains 2 bases of the junction. The CDR3 measures 12 amino acids from cysteine to phenylalanine. CDR3 DNA is the only sequence kept; it has 36 bases, read in frame from the first base. The germline V gene encodes CDR1 MNHEY and CDR2 SMNVEV (reference sequence).

The source is a woman older than 75 with acute or convalescent COVID-19. Sequencing was carried out using peripheral blood. The V gene is TRBV27 and the J gene is TRBJ2-7; 7 central bases correspond to TRBD1. The CDR3 region has the sequence CASSLGQPEQYF. The DNA sequence is given as TGTGCCAGCAGTTTGGGACAGCCCGAGCAGTACTTC.